Listed below are T cell receptor beta chains from one sample, sequenced in a study of cytomegalovirus exposure and HLA in healthy donors. Data came from immunoSEQ multiplex PCR; TCRdb stores just in-frame clones and leaves some out. The table has about 150,000 clones, 73% seen once. Material for sequencing was PBMCs. Receptors were obtained from a woman between 18 and 30 years old in good health and CMV-seronegative. Each CDR3 is given with its conserved first and last residue. D genes are given only for firm matches.

V gene	J gene	D gene	CDR3 protein	CDR3 DNA
TRBV7-6	TRBJ2-5	TRBD2	CASSLSSGSGETQYF	TGTGCCAGCAGCTTATCTAGCGGGAGTGGAGAGACCCAGTACTTC
TRBV15	TRBJ2-3	TRBD2	CATKSSGRVIDTQYF	TGTGCCACCAAGTCTAGCGGGAGGGTTATAGATACGCAGTATTTT
TRBV19	TRBJ1-2	TRBD1	CASRPPGTGGGTGYTF	TGTGCCAGTAGACCTCCCGGGACAGGGGGCGGGACTGGCTACACCTTC
TRBV28	TRBJ1-2	NA	CASSFSTPYGYTF	TGTGCCAGCAGTTTCTCAACTCCCTATGGCTACACCTTC
TRBV7-2	TRBJ1-3	TRBD1	CASSSTGGGNTIYF	TGTGCCAGCAGCTCCACAGGGGGCGGAAACACCATATATTTT
TRBV28	TRBJ2-2	NA	CASSWSRGAELFF	TGTGCCAGCAGTTGGAGCAGGGGGGCCGAGCTGTTTTTT
TRBV15	TRBJ1-6	NA	CATSRDDGKGSPLHF	TGTGCCACCAGCAGAGATGATGGAAAGGGGTCACCCCTCCACTTT
TRBV2	TRBJ2-3	NA	CASRQGDTDTQYF	TGTGCCAGCAGACAGGGCGACACAGATACGCAGTATTTT
TRBV14	TRBJ2-3	TRBD2	CASSLQVGLATDTQYF	TGTGCCAGCAGCCTACAGGTTGGACTAGCAACAGATACGCAGTATTTT
TRBV7-2	TRBJ2-1	TRBD2	CASSLGLAGTNEQFF	TGTGCCAGCAGCTTAGGACTAGCGGGAACCAATGAGCAGTTCTTC